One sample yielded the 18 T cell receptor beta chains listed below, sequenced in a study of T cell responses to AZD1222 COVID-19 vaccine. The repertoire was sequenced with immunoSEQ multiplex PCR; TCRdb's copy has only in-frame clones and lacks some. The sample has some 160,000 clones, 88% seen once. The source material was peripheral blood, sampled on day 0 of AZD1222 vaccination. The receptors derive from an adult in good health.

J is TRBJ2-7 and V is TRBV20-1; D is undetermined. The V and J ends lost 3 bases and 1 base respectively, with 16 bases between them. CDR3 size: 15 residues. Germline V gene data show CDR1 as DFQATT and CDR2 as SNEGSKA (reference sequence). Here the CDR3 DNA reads TGCAGTGCTAGTTGGCTCAGCCCTAAGTCCTACGAGCAGTACTTC. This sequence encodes CSASWLSPKSYEQYF.

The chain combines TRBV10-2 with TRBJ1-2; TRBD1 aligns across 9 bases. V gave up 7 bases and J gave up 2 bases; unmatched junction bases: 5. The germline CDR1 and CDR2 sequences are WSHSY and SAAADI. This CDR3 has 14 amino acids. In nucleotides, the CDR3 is TGCGCCAGCAACCCGACAGGGGGGAACTATGGCTACACCTTC. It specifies CASNPTGGNYGYTF.

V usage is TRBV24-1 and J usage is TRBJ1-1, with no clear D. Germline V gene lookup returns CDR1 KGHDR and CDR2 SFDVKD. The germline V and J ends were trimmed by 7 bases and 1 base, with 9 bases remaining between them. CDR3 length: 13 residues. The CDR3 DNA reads TGTGCCACCAGAGGAGCTGGGAACACTGAAGCTTTCTTT. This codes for CATRGAGNTEAFF.

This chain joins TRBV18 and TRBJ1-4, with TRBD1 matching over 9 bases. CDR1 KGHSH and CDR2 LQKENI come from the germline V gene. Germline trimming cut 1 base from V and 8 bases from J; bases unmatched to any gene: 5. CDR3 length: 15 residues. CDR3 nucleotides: TGTGCCAGCTCACCACAAACAGGGGGCGCGGAAAAACTGTTTTTT. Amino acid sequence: CASSPQTGGAEKLFF.

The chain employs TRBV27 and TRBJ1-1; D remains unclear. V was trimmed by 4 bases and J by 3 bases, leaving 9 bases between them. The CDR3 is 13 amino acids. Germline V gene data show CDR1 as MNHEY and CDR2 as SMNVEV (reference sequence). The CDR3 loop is CASSSPWDTEAFF. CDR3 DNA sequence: TGTGCCAGCAGTTCCCCTTGGGACACTGAAGCTTTCTTT.

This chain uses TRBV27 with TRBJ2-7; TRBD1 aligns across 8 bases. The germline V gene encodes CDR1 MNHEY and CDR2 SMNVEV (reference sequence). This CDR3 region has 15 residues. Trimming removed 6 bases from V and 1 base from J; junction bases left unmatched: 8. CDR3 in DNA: TGTGCCAGCAGAGCCCACACAGGGGGTTCCTACGAGCAGTACTTC. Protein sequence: CASRAHTGGSYEQYF.

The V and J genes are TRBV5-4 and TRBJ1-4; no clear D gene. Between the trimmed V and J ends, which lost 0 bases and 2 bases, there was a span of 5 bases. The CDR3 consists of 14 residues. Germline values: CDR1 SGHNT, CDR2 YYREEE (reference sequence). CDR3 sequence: CASSLERTNEKLFF. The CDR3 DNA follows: TGTGCCAGCAGCTTGGAAAGGACTAATGAAAAACTGTTTTTT.

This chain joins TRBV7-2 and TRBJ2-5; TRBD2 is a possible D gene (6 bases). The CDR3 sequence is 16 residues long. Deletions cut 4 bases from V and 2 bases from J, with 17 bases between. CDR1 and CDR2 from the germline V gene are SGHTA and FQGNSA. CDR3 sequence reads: CASSSPRGSQQETQYF. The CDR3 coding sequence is TGTGCCAGCAGCTCCCCACGGGGGTCTCAGCAAGAGACCCAGTACTTC.

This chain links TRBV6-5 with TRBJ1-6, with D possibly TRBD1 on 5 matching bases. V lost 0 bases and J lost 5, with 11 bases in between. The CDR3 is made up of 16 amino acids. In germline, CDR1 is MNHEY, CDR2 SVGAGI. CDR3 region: CASSYSIRGDNSPLHF. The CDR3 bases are TGTGCCAGCAGTTACTCGATAAGAGGGGATAATTCACCCCTCCACTTT.

The CDR3 sequence is CASSPRQSGDTQYF. The DNA of the CDR3 is TGTGCCAGCAGCCCGAGACAGTCAGGAGATACGCAGTATTTT. This rearrangement joins TRBV5-4 to TRBJ2-3, with a weak D call TRBD1 (5 bases). The germline V gene has CDR1 SGHNT and CDR2 YYREEE (reference sequence). The CDR3 is 14 amino acids. With 4 bases removed from V and 5 bases from J, the gap between germline ends came to 14 bases.

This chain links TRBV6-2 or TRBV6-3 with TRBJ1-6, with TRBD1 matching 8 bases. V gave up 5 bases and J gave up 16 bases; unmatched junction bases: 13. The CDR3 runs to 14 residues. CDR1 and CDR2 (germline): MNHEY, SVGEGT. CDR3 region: CASSRTGPNLKLHF. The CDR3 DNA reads TGTGCCAGCAGTCGGACAGGGCCTAATTTGAAGCTCCACTTT.

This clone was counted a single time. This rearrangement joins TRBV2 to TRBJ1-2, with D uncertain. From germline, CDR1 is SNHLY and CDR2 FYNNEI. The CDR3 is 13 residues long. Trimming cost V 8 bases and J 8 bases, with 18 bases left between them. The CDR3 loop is CASGWLNSGGYTF. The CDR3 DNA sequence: TGTGCCAGCGGATGGTTAAACTCGGGGGGCTACACCTTC.

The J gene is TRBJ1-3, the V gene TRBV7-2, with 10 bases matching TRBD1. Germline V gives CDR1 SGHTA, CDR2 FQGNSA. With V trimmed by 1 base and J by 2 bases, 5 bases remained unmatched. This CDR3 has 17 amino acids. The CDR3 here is CASSLVGQGDAGNTIYF. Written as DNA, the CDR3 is TGTGCCAGCAGCTTAGTCGGACAGGGGGATGCTGGAAACACCATATATTTT.

CDR3 DNA sequence: TGTGCCAGCAGCTCGACGGGGACCCTCCACTTT. Its translation: CASSSTGTLHF. This chain connects TRBV12-3 or TRBV12-4 to TRBJ1-6; D is undetermined. The CDR3 spans 11 residues. The V and J ends lost 6 bases and 14 bases respectively, with 11 bases between them.

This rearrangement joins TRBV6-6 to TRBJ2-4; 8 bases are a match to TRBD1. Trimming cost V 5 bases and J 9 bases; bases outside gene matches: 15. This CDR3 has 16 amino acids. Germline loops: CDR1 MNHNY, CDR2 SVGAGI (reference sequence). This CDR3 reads CASSPQTGALFGIQYF. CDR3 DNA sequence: TGTGCCAGCAGTCCACAGACAGGGGCTCTTTTTGGCATTCAGTACTTC.

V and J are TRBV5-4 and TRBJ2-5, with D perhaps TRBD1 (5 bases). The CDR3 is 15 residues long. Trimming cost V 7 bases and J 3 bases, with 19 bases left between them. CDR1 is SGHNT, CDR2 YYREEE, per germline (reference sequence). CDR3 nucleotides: TGTGCCAGCGTATCCCGGGTGGGGCCTGAAGAGACCCAGTACTTC. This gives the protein CASVSRVGPEETQYF.

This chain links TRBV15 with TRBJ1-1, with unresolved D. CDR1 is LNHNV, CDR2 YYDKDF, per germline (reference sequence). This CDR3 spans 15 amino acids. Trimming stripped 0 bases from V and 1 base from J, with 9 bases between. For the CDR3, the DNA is TGTGCCACCAGCAGAGATCGGGCAGGGAACACTGAAGCTTTCTTT. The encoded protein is CATSRDRAGNTEAFF.

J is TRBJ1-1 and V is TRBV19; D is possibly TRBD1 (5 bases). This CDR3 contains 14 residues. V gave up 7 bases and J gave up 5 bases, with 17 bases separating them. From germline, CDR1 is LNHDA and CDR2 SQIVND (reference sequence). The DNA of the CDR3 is TGTGCCAGTATCCTCAGAGGGGCTAGTACTGAAGCTTTCTTT. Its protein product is CASILRGASTEAFF.